A selection of T cell receptor beta chains follows, all from one sample in a study of OX40 agonist ivuxolimab in advanced cancers. Produced via immunoSEQ multiplex PCR; TCRdb's table is partial and in-frame only. The sample records 35,000 to 40,000 clones, roughly 90% being singletons. The source was CD4+ or CD8+ T cells sorted from blood, collected in a trial of the OX40 agonist ivuxolimab. The receptors originated from an adult with an advanced solid tumor such as melanoma, head and neck, liver or kidney cancer. CDR3s include the opening cysteine and the closing phenylalanine or tryptophan. Fields, in order: clone size, V gene, J gene, CDR3 length, D gene, CDR3 DNA, CDR3 protein. D genes are given only for firm matches. Size values are once, few and many counts, or a class for expanded clones, and some rows have none.

.	TRBV5-3	TRBJ2-5	20	TRBD2	TGTGCCAGAAGCCCTGGACGCCCGGGACTAGCGGGAGAACGATGGGAGACCCAGTACTTC	CARSPGRPGLAGERWETQYF
.	TRBV2	TRBJ1-1	14	.	TGTGCCAGCAGTACAGGACAAATGAACACTGAAGCTTTCTTT	CASSTGQMNTEAFF
.	TRBV2	TRBJ1-6	13	.	TGTGCCAGCAGCGCAACCCCGGGCCCCCTCCTCCACTTT	CASSATPGPLLHF
.	TRBV18	TRBJ2-5	13	.	TGTGCCAGCTCACCCCGGGACGAAGAGACCCAGTACTTC	CASSPRDEETQYF
once	TRBV7-8	TRBJ2-4	15	TRBD2	TGTGCCAGCAGCTTGGAGCGGGGAAGGGCGCACATTCAGTACTTC	CASSLERGRAHIQYF
.	TRBV23-1	TRBJ2-5	19	TRBD1	TGCGCCAGCAGTCGCACCGGGACAGGGAGAAAAGGGCGCCAAGAGACCCAGTACTTC	CASSRTGTGRKGRQETQYF
.	TRBV6-1	TRBJ2-1	15	TRBD1	TGTGCCAGCAGTGAATGGACAGGGGGGCAAAATGAGCAGTTCTTC	CASSEWTGGQNEQFF
once	TRBV19	TRBJ1-4	17	TRBD1	TGTGCCAGTGGACCGGGACAGCTAATCCTAACTAATGAAAAACTGTTTTTT	CASGPGQLILTNEKLFF
.	TRBV27	TRBJ2-5	13	.	TGTGCCAGCAGTTTCAGTCTGGGCGAGACCCAGTACTTC	CASSFSLGETQYF
.	TRBV5-1	TRBJ2-7	15	TRBD2	TGCGCCAGCAGCTTGGGGGTTAGCGGGGCTACGGAGCAGTACTTC	CASSLGVSGATEQYF
.	TRBV4-1	TRBJ2-1	18	TRBD2	TGCGCCAGCAGCCATCCCCTGACTAGCGGGAGCTCCTACAATGAGCAGTTCTTC	CASSHPLTSGSSYNEQFF
.	TRBV19	TRBJ2-1	15	TRBD2	TGTGCCAGTAGTATAGGAGGACTAGCGCACGGTGAGCAGTTCTTC	CASSIGGLAHGEQFF
.	TRBV7-9	TRBJ2-3	12	.	TGTGCCAGCAGCTCGTTCGGGGATACGCAGTATTTT	CASSSFGDTQYF
.	TRBV4-1	TRBJ1-5	16	.	TGCGCCAGCAGCCAAGATCGAAGCCCAACGGCCCAGCCCCAGCATTTT	CASSQDRSPTAQPQHF
.	TRBV7-9	TRBJ2-5	14	TRBD2	TGTGCCAGCAGCTTAGGCGGGAGAAAAGAGACCCAGTACTTC	CASSLGGRKETQYF
.	TRBV9	TRBJ1-2	14	.	TGTGCCAGCAGCGCAACCTCAGTTAACTATGGCTACACCTTC	CASSATSVNYGYTF
.	TRBV5-1	TRBJ1-2	14	.	TGCGCCAGCAGCCTGAATGGGGTTAACTATGGCTACACCTTC	CASSLNGVNYGYTF
.	TRBV30	TRBJ1-6	11	.	TGTGCCTGGGGTGAGGATTCACCCCTCCACTTT	CAWGEDSPLHF
.	TRBV6-5	TRBJ2-2	12	.	TGTGCCAGCAGTTACTCGGCCGGGGAGCTGTTTTTT	CASSYSAGELFF
.	TRBV4-1	TRBJ2-5	14	.	TGCGCCAGCAGCCAACTGGTAGGGAGGGAGACCCAGTACTTC	CASSQLVGRETQYF
.	TRBV14	TRBJ2-3	19	.	TGTGCCAGCAGCCAAGAAGGGGTAGCGGCTAGACTTTGGGGAGATACGCAGTATTTT	CASSQEGVAARLWGDTQYF
few	TRBV9	TRBJ1-1	13	.	TGTGCCAGCAGCGTAAGTCAGAACACTGAAGCTTTCTTT	CASSVSQNTEAFF
.	TRBV11-1	TRBJ2-7	11	.	TGTGCCAGCAGCTTTGGGCGGGAGCAGTACTTC	CASSFGREQYF
.	TRBV19	TRBJ2-1	15	.	TGTGCCAGTAGTATAGAAAGAGGAGACTACAATGAGCAGTTCTTC	CASSIERGDYNEQFF
.	TRBV28	TRBJ1-3	15	.	TGTGCCAGCAGTCTCTATTTCGACTCTGGAAACACCATATATTTT	CASSLYFDSGNTIYF
medium-sized	TRBV13	TRBJ1-1	13	.	TGTGCCAGCAGCTTGACGGTGAACACTGAAGCTTTCTTT	CASSLTVNTEAFF
.	TRBV7-9	TRBJ2-3	14	TRBD2	TGTGCCAGCAGCGCGGGAGGGGGCACAGATACGCAGTATTTT	CASSAGGGTDTQYF
.	TRBV28	TRBJ1-2	14	.	TGTGCCAGCAGTTTGTCGTCCTTGGGCTATGGCTACACCTTC	CASSLSSLGYGYTF
.	TRBV7-2	TRBJ2-2	15	.	TGTGCCAGCAGCTCTCCCTCTAGCGTTACCGGGGAGCTGTTTTTT	CASSSPSSVTGELFF
.	TRBV7-8	TRBJ1-5	15	TRBD1	TGTGCCAGCAGCGCCGGGACAGGAGGCAATCAGCCCCAGCATTTT	CASSAGTGGNQPQHF
.	TRBV27	TRBJ1-1	17	.	TGTGCCAGCAGTTTATCAGGGGCTCGGATCGCGAACACTGAAGCTTTCTTT	CASSLSGARIANTEAFF
once	TRBV10-2	TRBJ2-2	15	TRBD2	TGCGCCAGCGCGATAGCGGGAATGCGGACCGGGGAGCTGTTTTTT	CASAIAGMRTGELFF